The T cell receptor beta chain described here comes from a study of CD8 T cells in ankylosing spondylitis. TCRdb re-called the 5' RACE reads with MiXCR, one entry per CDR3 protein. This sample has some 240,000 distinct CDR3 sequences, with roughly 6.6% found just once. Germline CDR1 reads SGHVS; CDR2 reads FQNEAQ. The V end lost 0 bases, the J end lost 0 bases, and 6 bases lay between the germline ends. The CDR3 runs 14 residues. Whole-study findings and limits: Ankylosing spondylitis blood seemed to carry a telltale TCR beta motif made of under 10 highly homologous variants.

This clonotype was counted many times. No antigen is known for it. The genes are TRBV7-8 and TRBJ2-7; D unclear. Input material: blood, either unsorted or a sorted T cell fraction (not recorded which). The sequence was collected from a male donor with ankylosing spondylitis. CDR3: CASSLAVSSYEQYF. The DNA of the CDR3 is TGTGCCAGCAGCTTAGCAGTCAGCTCCTACGAGCAGTACTTC.